The 15 T cell receptor beta chains below all came from one sample that was sequenced in a study of blood T cell repertoires in COVID-19. Only in-frame clones appear in the TCRdb table, and some are missing; sequencing was by immunoSEQ multiplex PCR. The sample holds about 120,000 clones, about 72% seen once. The sequencing input was peripheral blood. These receptors all stem from a woman between 70 and 85 years old with acute or convalescent COVID-19.

The V and J genes are TRBV12-5 and TRBJ2-7, with a tentative D call TRBD1 (6 bases). Per the germline V gene, CDR1 is LGHNT and CDR2 is FRNRAP. CDR3 size: 12 residues. With 1 base removed from V and 12 bases from J, the gap between germline ends came to 13 bases. CDR3 region: CASGLDVGARYF. DNA for the CDR3: TGTGCTAGTGGTTTGGACGTGGGGGCGCGGTACTTC.

The chain combines TRBV5-1 with TRBJ1-2; the match to TRBD1 covers 10 bases. V lost 0 bases, J lost 6 bases, and 2 bases stayed unmatched. Germline V gene lookup returns CDR1 SGHRS and CDR2 YFSETQ. The CDR3 spans 14 residues. Here the CDR3 DNA reads TGCGCCAGCAGCTTGGGAGACAGGGGGCATGGCTACACCTTC. This sequence encodes CASSLGDRGHGYTF.

The V and J genes are TRBV7-6 and TRBJ2-3; D possibly corresponds to TRBD2 (6 bases). Germline V gene sequence: CDR1 SGHVS, CDR2 FNYEAQ. V lost 6 bases and J lost 0, with 10 bases in between. The CDR3 totals 14 residues. In nucleotides, the CDR3 is TGTGCCAGCAGTGGTCGGGGGAGCACAGATACGCAGTATTTT. It specifies CASSGRGSTDTQYF. Filled out from reference TRBV7-6 and TRBJ2-3, the complete variable domain reads GAGVSQSPRYKVTKRGQDVALRCDPISGHVSLYWYRQALGQGPEFLTYFNYEAQQDKSGLPNDRFSAERPEGSISTLTIQRTEQRDSAMYRCASSGRGSTDTQYFGPGTRLTVL.

Many counts were recorded for this clone. The V and J genes are TRBV5-4 and TRBJ1-3; D may be TRBD1 (6 bases). The germline V and J ends were trimmed by 2 bases and 4 bases, with 10 bases remaining between them. The CDR3 is 14 amino acids. In germline, CDR1 is SGHNT, CDR2 YYREEE (reference sequence). The CDR3, as DNA: TGTGCCAGCAGCTTCAGAGGGGGAGGAAACACCATATATTTT. Amino acids: CASSFRGGGNTIYF.

This clone appeared a single time. The chain links TRBV28 to TRBJ2-2; D perhaps matches TRBD1 (5 bases). Trimming left V 6 bases short and J 3 bases short, with 14 bases between. This CDR3 is 15 amino acids long. CDR1 and CDR2 (germline): MDHEN, SYDVKM. The CDR3 loop reads CASRLLRGYTGELFF. DNA for the CDR3: TGTGCCAGCAGGCTACTTAGGGGCTACACCGGGGAGCTGTTTTTT.

V gene TRBV5-5 combines with J gene TRBJ1-2; 10 bases match TRBD1. Germline V lookup: CDR1 SGHKS, CDR2 YYEKEE (reference sequence). The CDR3 runs to 16 residues. Trimming took 4 bases from V and 4 from J; bases not matched to a gene: 10. CDR3 in amino acids: CASSEIPGTGAYGYTF. The CDR3 nucleotides read TGTGCCAGCAGCGAAATTCCCGGGACAGGGGCCTATGGCTACACCTTC.

The chain is built from TRBV7-8 and TRBJ2-1, with TRBD2 matching 11 bases. The CDR3 loop spans 17 amino acids. Per germline, CDR1 SGHVS and CDR2 FQNEAQ. Trimming at V came to 3 bases and at J to 8 bases, leaving 12 bases not matched to a gene. CDR3 coding DNA: TGTGCCAGCAGCTTGGGACTAGCGGTCCTCGAGGAGGATGAGCAGTTCTTC. This codes for CASSLGLAVLEEDEQFF.

The chain employs TRBV27 and TRBJ1-5; D gene unclear. The V end was cut by 5 bases, the J end by 7 bases, with 12 bases between. Germline CDR1 MNHEY, CDR2 SMNVEV (reference sequence). This CDR3 is built from 13 residues. The CDR3 nucleotides read TGTGCCAGCAGTCCAGAACCGATCCAGCCCCAGCATTTT. Translating gives CASSPEPIQPQHF.

This sequence joins TRBV10-1 and TRBJ2-7, with D perhaps TRBD1 (5 bases). Trimming stripped 5 bases from V and 3 bases from J, with 11 bases between. The CDR3 runs 13 residues. Germline loops: CDR1 WNHNN, CDR2 SYGVQD (reference sequence). CDR3 DNA sequence: TGCGCCAGCAGTCCAGGGTCCCTCTACGAGCAGTACTTC. Translating it yields CASSPGSLYEQYF.

The chain has TRBV6-2 or TRBV6-3 and TRBJ2-3; 12 bases are shared with TRBD2. The CDR3 runs to 16 residues. V lost 4 bases to trimming and J lost 2 bases; unmatched junction nucleotides: 4. Germline loops: CDR1 MNHEY, CDR2 SVGEGT. CDR3 DNA sequence: TGTGCCAGCAGTTTAGGACTAGCGGGGATCACAGATACGCAGTATTTT. Amino acid sequence: CASSLGLAGITDTQYF.

The V call is TRBV5-4, the J call TRBJ2-1; 7 positions agree with TRBD1. Germline CDR1 and CDR2: SGHNT and YYREEE (reference sequence). Unmatched junction bases numbered 4, after V lost 4 bases and J lost 9 bases. The CDR3 contains 12 residues. For the CDR3, the DNA is TGTGCCAGCAGCCAGACAGGGCTTGAGCAGTTCTTC. This sequence encodes CASSQTGLEQFF.

The chain is built from TRBV19 and TRBJ1-5; D is unclear. Trimming shortened V by 2 bases and J by 6 bases, and 8 bases separated the two germline ends. Germline V gives CDR1 LNHDA, CDR2 SQIVND (reference sequence). The CDR3 extends over 13 amino acids. The CDR3 reads CASSISKIQPQHF. In DNA, the CDR3 is TGTGCCAGTAGTATATCTAAAATTCAGCCCCAGCATTTT.

The chain has TRBV7-7 and TRBJ1-4; D gene ambiguous. The CDR3 covers 13 residues. Germline V gives CDR1 SSHAT, CDR2 FNYEAQ (reference sequence). Trimming removed 4 bases from V and 4 bases from J, with 7 bases in between. The CDR3 nucleotides read TGTGCCAGCAGCTCCTCCCTTAATGAAAAACTGTTTTTT. It specifies CASSSSLNEKLFF.

The J gene is TRBJ2-7, the V gene TRBV30; 8 nucleotides match TRBD2. The germline CDR1 and CDR2 sequences are GTSNPN and SVGIG (reference sequence). The CDR3 runs 14 residues. J lost 6 bases, V lost 3 bases, and 10 bases had no gene match. The CDR3 DNA is TGTGCCTGGAGCGTCACTAGCGGAACAGGCGAGCAGTACTTC. Its translation: CAWSVTSGTGEQYF.

The chain combines TRBV5-3 with TRBJ2-1; D remains unclear. TRBV5-3 is an ORF; its function is uncertain. Trimming removed 0 bases at V and 7 bases at J, with 17 bases between. This CDR3 comprises 16 residues. The DNA for the CDR3 is TGTGCCAGAAGCTTGGGCGGTGAGTTTATTTGTAATGAGCAGTTCTTC. It yields the protein CARSLGGEFICNEQFF.